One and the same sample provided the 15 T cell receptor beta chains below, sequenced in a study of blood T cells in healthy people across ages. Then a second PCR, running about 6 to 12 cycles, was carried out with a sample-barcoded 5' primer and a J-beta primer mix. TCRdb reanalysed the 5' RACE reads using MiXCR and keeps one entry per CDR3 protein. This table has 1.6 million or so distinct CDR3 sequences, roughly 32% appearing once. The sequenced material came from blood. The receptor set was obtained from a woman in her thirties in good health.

CDR3 sequence: CASSWIISRDTQYF. The CDR3 DNA reads as TGTGCCAGCAGCTGGATTATATCAAGGGATACGCAGTATTTT. The J gene is TRBJ2-3, the V gene TRBV5-5; D remains unclear. The CDR3 is made up of 14 amino acids. From germline, CDR1 is SGHKS and CDR2 YYEKEE (reference sequence). The ends were cut back, 3 bases at V and 6 bases at J, with 14 bases in the middle.

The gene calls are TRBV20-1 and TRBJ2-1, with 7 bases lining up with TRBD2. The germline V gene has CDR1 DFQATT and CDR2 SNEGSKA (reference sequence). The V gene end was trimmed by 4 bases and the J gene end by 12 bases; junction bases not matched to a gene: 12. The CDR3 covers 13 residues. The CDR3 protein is CSATKGLEFSQFF. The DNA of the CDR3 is TGCAGTGCTACAAAAGGACTAGAATTCTCGCAGTTCTTC.

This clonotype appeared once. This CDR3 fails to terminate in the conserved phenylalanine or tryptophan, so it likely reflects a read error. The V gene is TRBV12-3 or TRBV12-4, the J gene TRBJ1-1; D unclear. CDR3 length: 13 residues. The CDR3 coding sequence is TGTGCCAGCAGGAAAGGATCGAACACCGAAGCTTTCTGT. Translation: CASRKGSNTEAFC.

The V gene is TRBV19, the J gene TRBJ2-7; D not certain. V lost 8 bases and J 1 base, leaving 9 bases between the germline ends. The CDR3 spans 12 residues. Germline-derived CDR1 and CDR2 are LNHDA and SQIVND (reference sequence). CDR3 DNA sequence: TGTGCCAGTGTGTCCCGATCCTACGAGCAGTACTTC. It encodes CASVSRSYEQYF. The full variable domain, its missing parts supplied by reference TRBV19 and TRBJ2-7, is DGGITQSPKYLFRKEGQNVTLSCEQNLNHDAMYWYRQDPGQGLRLIYYSQIVNDFQKGDIAEGYSVSREKKESFPLTVTSAQKNPTAFYLCASVSRSYEQYFGPGTRLTVT.

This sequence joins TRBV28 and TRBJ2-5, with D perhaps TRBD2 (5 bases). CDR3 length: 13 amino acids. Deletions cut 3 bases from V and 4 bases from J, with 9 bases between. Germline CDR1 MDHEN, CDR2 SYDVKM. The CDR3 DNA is TGTGCCAGCAGTTTCTCTAGCCCAGAGACCCAGTACTTC. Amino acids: CASSFSSPETQYF.

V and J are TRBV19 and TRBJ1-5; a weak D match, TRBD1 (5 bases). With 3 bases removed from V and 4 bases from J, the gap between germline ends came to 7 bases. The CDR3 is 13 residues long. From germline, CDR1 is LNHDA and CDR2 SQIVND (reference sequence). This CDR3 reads CASSMTVNQPQHF. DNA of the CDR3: TGTGCCAGTAGTATGACAGTAAATCAGCCCCAGCATTTT. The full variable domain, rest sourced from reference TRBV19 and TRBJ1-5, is DGGITQSPKYLFRKEGQNVTLSCEQNLNHDAMYWYRQDPGQGLRLIYYSQIVNDFQKGDIAEGYSVSREKKESFPLTVTSAQKNPTAFYLCASSMTVNQPQHFGDGTRLSIL.

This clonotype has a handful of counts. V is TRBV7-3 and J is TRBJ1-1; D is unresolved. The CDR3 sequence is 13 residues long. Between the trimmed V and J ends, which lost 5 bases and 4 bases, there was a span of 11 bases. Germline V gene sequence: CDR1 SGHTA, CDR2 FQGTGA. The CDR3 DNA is TGTGCCAGCAGCGAAGACCGGGGCACTGAAGCTTTCTTT. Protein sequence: CASSEDRGTEAFF.

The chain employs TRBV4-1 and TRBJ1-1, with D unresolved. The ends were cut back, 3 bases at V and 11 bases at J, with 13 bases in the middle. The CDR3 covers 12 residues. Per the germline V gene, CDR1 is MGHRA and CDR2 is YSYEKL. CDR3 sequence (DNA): TGCGCCAGCAGCCATCCGGAGGGCCTGGCTTTCTTT. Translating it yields CASSHPEGLAFF.

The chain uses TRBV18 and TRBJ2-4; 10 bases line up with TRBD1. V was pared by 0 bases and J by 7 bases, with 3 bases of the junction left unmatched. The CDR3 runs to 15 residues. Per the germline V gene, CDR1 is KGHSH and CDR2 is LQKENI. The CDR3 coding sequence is TGTGCCAGCTCACCACCGATGGGACAGGGGAACATTCAGTACTTC. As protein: CASSPPMGQGNIQYF.

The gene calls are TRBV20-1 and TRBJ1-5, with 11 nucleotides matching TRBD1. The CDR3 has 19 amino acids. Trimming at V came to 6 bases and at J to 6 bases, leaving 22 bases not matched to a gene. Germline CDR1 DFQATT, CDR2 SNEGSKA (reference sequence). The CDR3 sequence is CSAQRTGGDLPWGPQPQHF. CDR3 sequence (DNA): TGCAGTGCACAGAGGACAGGGGGCGATCTGCCTTGGGGTCCTCAGCCCCAGCATTTT.

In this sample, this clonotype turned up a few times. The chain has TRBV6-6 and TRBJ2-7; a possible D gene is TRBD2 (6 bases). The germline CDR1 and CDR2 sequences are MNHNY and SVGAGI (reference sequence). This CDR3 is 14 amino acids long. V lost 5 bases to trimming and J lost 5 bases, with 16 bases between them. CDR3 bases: TGTGCCAGCAGTCCCAGAGTGGGACTCCACGAGCAGTACTTC. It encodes CASSPRVGLHEQYF.

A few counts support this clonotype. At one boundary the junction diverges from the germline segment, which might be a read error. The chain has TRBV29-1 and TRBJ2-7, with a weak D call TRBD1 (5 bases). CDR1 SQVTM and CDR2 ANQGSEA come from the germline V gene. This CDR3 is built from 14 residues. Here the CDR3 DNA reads TGCAGCGTTGAACTGGACATATTCCCCTACGAGCTGTACTTC. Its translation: CSVELDIFPYELYF.

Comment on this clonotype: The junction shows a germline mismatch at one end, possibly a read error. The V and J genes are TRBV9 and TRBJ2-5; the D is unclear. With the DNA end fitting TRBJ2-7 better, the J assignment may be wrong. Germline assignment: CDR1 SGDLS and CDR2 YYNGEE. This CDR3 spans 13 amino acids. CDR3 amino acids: CANSVSGPDEQYF. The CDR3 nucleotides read TGTGCCAACAGCGTTTCAGGTCCCGACGAGCAGTACTTC.

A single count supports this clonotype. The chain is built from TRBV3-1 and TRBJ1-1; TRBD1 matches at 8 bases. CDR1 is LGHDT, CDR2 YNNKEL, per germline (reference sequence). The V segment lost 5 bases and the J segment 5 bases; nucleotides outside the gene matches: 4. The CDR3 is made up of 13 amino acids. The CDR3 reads CASSSRGPTEAFF. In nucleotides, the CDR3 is TGTGCCAGCAGCTCCAGGGGGCCGACTGAAGCTTTCTTT.

The chain's CDR3 is CASSPRTAVEKLFF. CDR3 bases: TGTGCCAGCAGTCCTAGGACAGCTGTTGAAAAACTGTTTTTT. The chain is built from TRBV6-6 and TRBJ1-4; D may be TRBD1 (6 bases). Germline CDR1 is MNHNY and CDR2 is SVGAGI (reference sequence). Deletions cut 5 bases from V and 7 bases from J, with 14 bases between. This CDR3 contains 14 residues.